One sample yielded the 22 T cell receptor beta chains listed below, sequenced in a study of beta chain features in type 1 diabetes. Isolated RNA was reverse transcribed in full, so expressed TCRB transcripts were sequenced. Assay: immunoSEQ multiplex PCR; the TCRdb copy retains only in-frame clones and omits some. The data contain under 200,000 clones, 7.5% to 10% of them singletons. The sequencing input was central memory CD4+ T cells from blood. The origin of the receptors is a man aged 18 to 29 in good health.

In this sample, this clone turned up a few times. The chain carries TRBV29-1 and TRBJ1-1, with TRBD1 matching over 8 bases. The CDR3 is 16 residues long. Germline V gives CDR1 SQVTM, CDR2 ANQGSEA. With V trimmed by 6 bases and J by 4 bases, 16 bases remained unmatched. The CDR3 DNA reads TGCAGCGTCCTCAGACAGGGGTTTCGGGCCTCCACTGAAGCTTTCTTT. This codes for CSVLRQGFRASTEAFF.

The table lists this clone with many counts. The CDR3 sequence: CASSKPQGEQYF. The CDR3 DNA reads TGTGCCAGCAGCAAACCGCAGGGTGAGCAGTATTTT. The genes are TRBV11-2 and TRBJ2-3, with D possibly matching TRBD1 (5 bases). Germline CDR1 is SGHAT and CDR2 is FQNNGV. CDR3 size: 12 residues. V lost 5 bases and J 11 bases, leaving 14 bases between the germline ends.

In this sample, this clone turned up many times. The chain couples TRBV28 to TRBJ2-5; D perhaps matches TRBD2 (5 bases). Per the germline V gene, CDR1 is MDHEN and CDR2 is SYDVKM. The CDR3 has 11 residues. Trimming stripped 4 bases from V and 13 bases from J, with 13 bases between. CDR3 DNA sequence: TGTGCCAGCAGTTCGGACCTGGACTGGTACTTC. Encoded protein: CASSSDLDWYF.

CDR3 bases: TGTGCCAGCAGCTTAGCACAGGGGGCCTCAGGGCAGCCCCAGCATTTT. Its translation is CASSLAQGASGQPQHF. The J gene is TRBJ1-5, the V gene TRBV7-2; 9 bases are shared with TRBD1. V lost 0 bases, J lost 7 bases, and 7 bases stayed unmatched. The CDR3 is made up of 16 amino acids. Germline V gene sequence: CDR1 SGHTA, CDR2 FQGNSA. The variable domain in full, completed from reference TRBV7-2 and TRBJ1-5, reads GAGVSQSPSNKVTEKGKDVELRCDPISGHTALYWYRQSLGQGLEFLIYFQGNSAPDKSGLPSDRFSAERTGGSVSTLTIQRTQQEDSAVYLCASSLAQGASGQPQHFGDGTRLSIL.

This rearrangement joins TRBV6-6 to TRBJ1-2; 7 nucleotides match TRBD1. The J segment lost 5 bases and the V segment lost 2 bases, leaving 5 bases of the junction unmatched. The germline gives CDR1 MNHNY, CDR2 SVGAGI (reference sequence). This CDR3 region has 14 residues. CDR3 loop: CASSYGGGGYGYTF. CDR3 bases: TGTGCCAGCAGTTACGGAGGGGGCGGGTATGGCTACACCTTC.

The chain employs TRBV25-1 and TRBJ2-2, with D maybe TRBD1 (6 bases). The CDR3 has 17 residues. V lost 4 bases to trimming and J lost 4 bases, with 19 bases between them. Germline V CDR1 and CDR2: MGHDK, SYGVNS. This CDR3 reads CASSAPGALSTTGELFF. As DNA, the CDR3 is TGTGCCAGCAGTGCCCCAGGGGCCCTATCGACCACCGGGGAGCTGTTTTTT. Using reference TRBV25-1 and TRBJ2-2 for the parts outside the CDR3, the full variable domain is EADIYQTPRYLVIGTGKKITLECSQTMGHDKMYWYQQDPGMELHLIHYSYGVNSTEKGDLSSESTVSRIRTEHFPLTLESARPSHTSQYLCASSAPGALSTTGELFFGEGSRLTVL.

The sample holds a few counts of this clone. This chain uses TRBV6-5 with TRBJ2-7, with 8 bases identical to TRBD1. This CDR3 has 15 residues. V dropped 5 bases and J dropped 3; count of bases not matched to a gene: 9. Germline V gene data show CDR1 as MNHEY and CDR2 as SVGAGI. The CDR3 region has the DNA TGTGCCAGCAGTGGAGGGACAGGTTACCTCTACGAGCAGTACTTC. Protein product: CASSGGTGYLYEQYF.

This clone was seen ten or more times. The V gene is TRBV7-9, the J gene TRBJ2-5; D is uncertain. From germline, CDR1 is SEHNR and CDR2 FQNEAQ (reference sequence). There are 13 residues in the CDR3. Deletions cut 2 bases from V and 4 bases from J, with 8 bases between. CDR3 region: CASSLLMAETQYF. CDR3 coding DNA: TGTGCCAGCAGCTTATTGATGGCAGAGACCCAGTACTTC.

This clone was counted between two and nine times. The V call is TRBV7-2, the J call TRBJ2-7; TRBD1 is a possible D gene (5 bases). Germline V gene lookup returns CDR1 SGHTA and CDR2 FQGNSA. V was shortened by 2 bases and J by 0 bases, with 17 bases between the two germline ends. The CDR3 is 17 residues long. CDR3 in amino acids: CASSLSSRRASSYEQYF. Here the CDR3 DNA reads TGTGCCAGCAGCTTAAGTTCGCGCAGGGCTAGCTCCTACGAGCAGTACTTC.

This clone was observed a few times. The chain has TRBV18 and TRBJ2-2; D gene ambiguous. Trimming stripped 3 bases from V and 7 bases from J, with 18 bases between. Germline CDR1 KGHSH, CDR2 LQKENI. The CDR3 extends over 16 amino acids. The CDR3 DNA reads as TGTGCCAGCTCACCTCTTCTTGTTACAGCCGACGGGGAGCTGTTTTTT. This codes for CASSPLLVTADGELFF.

This chain connects TRBV4-1 to TRBJ2-4; 7 bases map to TRBD1. CDR1 and CDR2 (germline): MGHRA, YSYEKL. With V trimmed by 0 bases and J by 2 bases, 4 bases remained unmatched. The CDR3 is made up of 16 amino acids. CDR3 region: CASSQESGQTKNIQYF. Here the CDR3 DNA reads TGCGCCAGCAGCCAAGAATCGGGACAGACCAAAAACATTCAGTACTTC.

This clone was seen only a few times. The rearrangement links TRBV7-9 to TRBJ2-5; 7 bases fit TRBD1. The CDR3 consists of 15 residues. Germline V lookup: CDR1 SEHNR, CDR2 FQNEAQ (reference sequence). J was trimmed by 5 bases and V by 5 bases; bases with no gene match: 11. CDR3 residues: CASSPRTGSEETQYF. The DNA of the CDR3 is TGTGCCAGCAGCCCGCGGACAGGCTCGGAGGAGACCCAGTACTTC.

This clone was seen ten or more times. The genes are TRBV28 and TRBJ2-5; 8 bases map to TRBD1. This CDR3 spans 15 amino acids. Looked up from germline, CDR1 is MDHEN and CDR2 is SYDVKM. The V and J ends lost 5 bases and 5 bases, in that order; junction bases with no gene match: 10. CDR3 bases: TGTGCCAGCAGTCTCGGACAGGGCTCTTGGGAGACCCAGTACTTC. Its protein product is CASSLGQGSWETQYF.

This clone was counted many times. V usage is TRBV29-1 and J usage is TRBJ1-1; tentatively, D is TRBD1 (6 bases). V lost 7 bases and J 5 bases, leaving 17 bases between the germline ends. The CDR3 consists of 13 residues. Germline CDR1 SQVTM, CDR2 ANQGSEA. DNA for the CDR3: TGCAGCGCCGAAGGGGGGGATTGGACTGAAGCTTTCTTT. This encodes CSAEGGDWTEAFF.

This rearrangement joins TRBV9 to TRBJ2-1; D is unclear. The V end was cut by 4 bases, the J end by 5 bases, with 10 bases between. This CDR3 has 13 residues. Germline V gives CDR1 SGDLS, CDR2 YYNGEE. DNA of the CDR3: TGTGCCAGCAGCTCCCTCCCGGACAATGAGCAGTTCTTC. This encodes CASSSLPDNEQFF.

The rearrangement uses TRBV28 and TRBJ1-1; D might be TRBD1 (5 bases). The germline CDR1 and CDR2 sequences are MDHEN and SYDVKM. CDR3 length: 11 amino acids. CDR3 bases: TGTACAACCCAGGGCGACACTGAAGCTTTCTTT. It codes for CTTQGDTEAFF.

The chain employs TRBV9 and TRBJ2-3; 8 nucleotides agree with TRBD1. This CDR3 has 16 amino acids. V lost 0 bases, J lost 2 bases, and 5 bases stayed unmatched. Germline CDR1 and CDR2: SGDLS and YYNGEE. The CDR3 loop reads CASSVATGQATDTQYF. For the CDR3, the DNA is TGTGCCAGCAGCGTAGCAACGGGACAGGCCACAGATACGCAGTATTTT. Using reference TRBV9 and TRBJ2-3 for the parts outside the CDR3, the full variable domain is DSGVTQTPKHLITATGQRVTLRCSPRSGDLSVYWYQQSLDQGLQFLIQYYNGEERAKGNILERFSAQQFPDLHSELNLSSLELGDSALYFCASSVATGQATDTQYFGPGTRLTVL.

The V call is TRBV4-2, the J call TRBJ2-5; 8 bases are shared with TRBD2. Looked up from germline, CDR1 is LGHNA and CDR2 is YNFKEQ. The length of the CDR3 is 14 residues. V gave up 5 bases and J gave up 1 base; unmatched junction bases: 3. The CDR3 region has the DNA TGTGCCAGCAGCTTCAGCGGGAGCCAAGAGACCCAGTACTTC. Its translation is CASSFSGSQETQYF.

In nucleotides, the CDR3 is TGTGCCAGCAGCTTAGGACTGCAAAATGAAAAACTGTTTTTT. Translated: CASSLGLQNEKLFF. V gene TRBV5-4 combines with J gene TRBJ1-4; D gene unclear. Germline assignment: CDR1 SGHNT and CDR2 YYREEE (reference sequence). Trimming removed 2 bases from V and 5 bases from J, with 10 bases in between. The CDR3 totals 14 residues. Drawing the rest from reference TRBV5-4 and TRBJ1-4, the complete variable domain is ETGVTQSPTHLIKTRGQQVTLRCSSQSGHNTVSWYQQALGQGPQFIFQYYREEENGRGNFPPRFSGLQFPNYSSELNVNALELDDSALYLCASSLGLQNEKLFFGSGTQLSVL.

This clone was picked up a small number of times. J is TRBJ2-1 and V is TRBV7-9; 10 bases line up with TRBD2. This CDR3 comprises 17 residues. V shed 5 bases and J 3 bases; nucleotides not matched to a gene: 10. Looked up from germline, CDR1 is SEHNR and CDR2 is FQNEAQ (reference sequence). CDR3 sequence (DNA): TGTGCCAGCAGCAGAAACCCCGCTAGCGGGAGCTACAATGAGCAGTTCTTC. This gives the protein CASSRNPASGSYNEQFF.

This chain joins TRBV27 and TRBJ2-7; a possible D gene is TRBD2 (5 bases). The V end lost 5 bases, the J end lost 4 bases, and 12 bases lay between the germline ends. Germline V gene data show CDR1 as MNHEY and CDR2 as SMNVEV (reference sequence). The CDR3 is 13 amino acids. The CDR3 DNA is TGTGCCAGCAGTGTAGACTACCGTTACGAGCAGTACTTC. The encoded protein is CASSVDYRYEQYF.

A few counts support this clone. This rearrangement joins TRBV30 to TRBJ1-4; D not certain. CDR3 length: 13 amino acids. With 0 bases removed from V and 8 bases from J, the gap between germline ends came to 10 bases. Germline assignment: CDR1 GTSNPN and CDR2 SVGIG (reference sequence). The CDR3: CAWSVRPGEKLFF. In nucleotides, the CDR3 is TGTGCCTGGAGTGTACGCCCGGGGGAAAAACTGTTTTTT.